These 24 T cell receptor beta chains were all obtained from the same sample, sequenced in a study of a mutant IDH1 vaccine in newly diagnosed glioma. Regarding time point: baseline, week 1 (first vaccination visit). Indicated treatment: pre-vaccination baseline after standard-of-care therapy. The assay was immunoSEQ multiplex PCR, and TCRdb's table has in-frame clones only and misses some. The table has around 82,000 clones, roughly four fifths seen once. The sample here was PBMCs, taken from a glioma patient treated with radiotherapy, temozolomide or both. Source of these receptors: a man aged 35-49 years with glioma. Some clones in this sample may be carry-over from other donors' samples.

This chain joins TRBV5-1 and TRBJ2-5; 11 bases map to TRBD1. The CDR3 extends over 18 amino acids. Germline loops: CDR1 SGHRS, CDR2 YFSETQ. The V gene end was trimmed by 2 bases and the J gene end by 5 bases; junction bases not matched to a gene: 14. CDR3 coding DNA: TGCGCCAGCAGCTTCCGGACAGGGGGCCTCTCCCTTCGGGAGACCCAGTACTTC. Protein product: CASSFRTGGLSLRETQYF. The full variable domain, in which reference TRBV5-1 and TRBJ2-5 provide the parts outside the CDR3, is KAGVTQTPRYLIKTRGQQVTLSCSPISGHRSVSWYQQTPGQGLQFLFEYFSETQRNKGNFPGRFSGRQFSNSRSEMNVSTLELGDSALYLCASSFRTGGLSLRETQYFGPGTRLLVL.

This clone appeared once. The CDR3, as DNA: TGTGCCAGCAGTGCCAACCAGGGAAACATTCAGTACTTC. This encodes CASSANQGNIQYF. The V and J genes are TRBV6-1 and TRBJ2-4; possibly TRBD1 for D (5 bases). The germline gives CDR1 MNHNS, CDR2 SASEGT. The CDR3 consists of 13 residues. Trimming stripped 4 bases from V and 6 bases from J, with 10 bases between.

The V gene is TRBV6-1, the J gene TRBJ1-6, with 9 bases fitting TRBD1. Germline V gives CDR1 MNHNS, CDR2 SASEGT. J gave up 10 bases and V 4 bases, and 14 bases lay outside the gene matches. CDR3 length equals 17 residues. Here the CDR3 reads CASSGGIGGQGQSPLHF. CDR3 DNA sequence: TGTGCCAGCAGTGGGGGGATAGGGGGACAGGGCCAATCACCCCTCCACTTT.

Only a few counts were recorded for this clone. V usage is TRBV2 and J usage is TRBJ1-5; no clear D gene. Trimming took off 10 bases at V and 1 base at J, with 14 bases between the two ends. The CDR3 runs to 14 residues. Germline V CDR1 and CDR2: SNHLY, FYNNEI. CDR3 in amino acids: CATSRVRSNQPQHF. CDR3 coding DNA: TGTGCCACCTCGAGAGTGCGGAGCAATCAGCCCCAGCATTTT.

The chain joins TRBV19 to TRBJ2-4, with D possibly being TRBD2 (6 bases). Germline V gene lookup returns CDR1 LNHDA and CDR2 SQIVND (reference sequence). The CDR3 has 16 residues. V was pared by 6 bases and J by 2 bases, with 17 bases between. The CDR3 reads CASRPGLQSSKNIQYF. The CDR3 DNA sequence: TGTGCCAGTAGGCCGGGACTCCAATCCTCCAAAAACATTCAGTACTTC.

The V and J genes are TRBV19 and TRBJ1-1; 7 positions match TRBD1. CDR3 length: 12 residues. V dropped 5 bases and J dropped 6; count of bases not matched to a gene: 3. In germline, CDR1 is LNHDA, CDR2 SQIVND (reference sequence). The CDR3 reads CASSYRGAEAFF. The CDR3 DNA reads as TGTGCCAGTAGTTACAGGGGAGCTGAAGCTTTCTTT. The whole variable domain, remainder taken from reference TRBV19 and TRBJ1-1, is DGGITQSPKYLFRKEGQNVTLSCEQNLNHDAMYWYRQDPGQGLRLIYYSQIVNDFQKGDIAEGYSVSREKKESFPLTVTSAQKNPTAFYLCASSYRGAEAFFGQGTRLTVV.

V usage is TRBV5-1 and J usage is TRBJ2-1, with TRBD2 identical over 7 bases. The CDR3 has 13 amino acids. Per germline, CDR1 SGHRS and CDR2 YFSETQ. V trimming: 2 bases; J trimming: 8 bases; junction bases outside the gene matches: 4. CDR3 sequence reads: CASSFPGRDEQFF. In DNA, the CDR3 is TGCGCCAGCAGCTTCCCGGGGAGGGATGAGCAGTTCTTC.

The chain recombines TRBV27 with TRBJ2-5, with unresolved D. Germline-derived CDR1 and CDR2 are MNHEY and SMNVEV (reference sequence). V was clipped by 4 bases and J by 1 base, with 1 base between them. This CDR3 comprises 11 residues. For the CDR3, the DNA is TGTGCCAGCAGTTCCCAAGAGACCCAGTACTTC. The encoded protein is CASSSQETQYF.

J is TRBJ1-6 and V is TRBV18, with D tentatively TRBD1 (5 bases). The V end lost 6 bases, the J end lost 10 bases, and 16 bases lay between the germline ends. Germline V gives CDR1 KGHSH, CDR2 LQKENI. The CDR3 covers 14 residues. The CDR3 here is CASSLGGDRSPLHF. CDR3 nucleotide sequence: TGTGCCAGCTCCCTTGGGGGGGATCGGTCACCCCTCCACTTT.

The rearrangement links TRBV7-8 to TRBJ1-4, with TRBD1 identical over 8 bases. CDR3 length: 15 amino acids. Per the germline V gene, CDR1 is SGHVS and CDR2 is FQNEAQ. With 5 bases clipped from V and 8 bases from J, the junction kept 10 bases outside the gene matches. CDR3 coding DNA: TGTGCCAGCAGCGAAAGGGCACAGGGGGTCGAAAAACTGTTTTTT. It is translated as CASSERAQGVEKLFF.

The chain uses TRBV5-1 and TRBJ1-1; D might be TRBD1 (6 bases). Germline V lookup: CDR1 SGHRS, CDR2 YFSETQ. The CDR3 covers 15 residues. V was shortened by 0 bases and J by 2 bases, with 11 bases between the two germline ends. In DNA, the CDR3 is TGCGCCAGCAGCTTGGACGGCAGGGGAAACACTGAAGCTTTCTTT. Protein product: CASSLDGRGNTEAFF.

This chain uses TRBV29-1 with TRBJ1-1, with TRBD1 as a possible D gene (6 bases). The CDR3 is 13 amino acids. Germline V gene data show CDR1 as SQVTM and CDR2 as ANQGSEA. With 7 bases removed from V and 5 bases from J, the gap between germline ends came to 17 bases. In DNA, the CDR3 is TGCAGCGGCGAGGGGGGGGCAGGGACTGAAGCTTTCTTT. Its translation: CSGEGGAGTEAFF.

V and J are TRBV6-1 and TRBJ2-3, with TRBD1 matching 8 bases. The V gene end was trimmed by 5 bases and the J gene end by 4 bases; junction bases not matched to a gene: 8. Germline CDR1 is MNHNS and CDR2 is SASEGT. This CDR3 has 15 residues. The CDR3 DNA reads TGTGCCAGCAGTTCGCAGGGGGCATGGGCAGATACGCAGTATTTT. Encoded protein: CASSSQGAWADTQYF.

The chain is built from TRBV5-1 and TRBJ2-5; D call uncertain. Trimming left V 0 bases short and J 1 base short, with 1 base between. Per germline, CDR1 SGHRS and CDR2 YFSETQ. The CDR3 totals 12 residues. Here the CDR3 reads CASSLGQETQYF. The CDR3 DNA reads as TGCGCCAGCAGCTTGGGCCAAGAGACCCAGTACTTC. The full variable domain, in which reference TRBV5-1 and TRBJ2-5 provide the parts outside the CDR3, is KAGVTQTPRYLIKTRGQQVTLSCSPISGHRSVSWYQQTPGQGLQFLFEYFSETQRNKGNFPGRFSGRQFSNSRSEMNVSTLELGDSALYLCASSLGQETQYFGPGTRLLVL.

The V and J genes are TRBV5-1 and TRBJ1-1; D not resolved. V dropped 0 bases and J dropped 6 bases, with 9 bases sitting between them. Germline V gene sequence: CDR1 SGHRS, CDR2 YFSETQ. The CDR3 totals 13 residues. CDR3 sequence (DNA): TGCGCCAGCAGCTTGGATTGGGCTCCTGAAGCTTTCTTT. Residues: CASSLDWAPEAFF.

CDR3 bases: TGTGCCAGCAGTGGCTGGACGAGGTACGGCTACACCTTC. Translating gives CASSGWTRYGYTF. The V call is TRBV2, the J call TRBJ1-2, with no clear D. Trimming shortened V by 4 bases and J by 8 bases, and 14 bases separated the two germline ends. Looked up from germline, CDR1 is SNHLY and CDR2 is FYNNEI. This CDR3 region has 13 residues.

The J gene is TRBJ1-6, the V gene TRBV2; TRBD1 matches 9 bases. The CDR3 runs 13 residues. J was trimmed by 10 bases and V by 5 bases; bases with no gene match: 3. Per the germline V gene, CDR1 is SNHLY and CDR2 is FYNNEI. CDR3 loop: CASSPGQGSPLHF. Here the CDR3 DNA reads TGTGCCAGCAGTCCGGGACAGGGATCACCCCTCCACTTT. Full variable domain (outside the CDR3, taken from reference TRBV2 and TRBJ1-6): EPEVTQTPSHQVTQMGQEVILRCVPISNHLYFYWYRQILGQKVEFLVSFYNNEISEKSEIFDDQFSVERPDGSNFTLKIRSTKLEDSAMYFCASSPGQGSPLHFGNGTRLTVT.

The chain joins TRBV4-1 to TRBJ2-5; 7 nucleotides agree with TRBD2. V lost 1 base and J lost 5; bases outside the gene matches: 7. CDR3 length: 15 residues. Germline CDR1 is MGHRA and CDR2 is YSYEKL. In DNA form, the CDR3 reads TGCGCCAGCAGCCAAGTGGGGGGGGTCCGGGAGACCCAGTACTTC. Amino acids: CASSQVGGVRETQYF.

The genes are TRBV14 and TRBJ2-5; the D gene could be TRBD1 or TRBD2 (5 bases each). Germline V gives CDR1 SGHDN, CDR2 FVKESK. This CDR3 has 17 residues. The V gene lost 4 bases and the J gene lost 2 bases, with 20 bases spanning the gap. As DNA, the CDR3 is TGTGCCAGCAGCCCCGAGGGGAGATCGTCCCGACAAGAGACCCAGTACTTC. The encoded protein is CASSPEGRSSRQETQYF. Full variable domain (missing parts from reference TRBV14 and TRBJ2-5): EAGVTQFPSHSVIEKGQTVTLRCDPISGHDNLYWYRRVMGKEIKFLLHFVKESKQDESGMPNNRFLAERTGGTYSTLKVQPAELEDSGVYFCASSPEGRSSRQETQYFGPGTRLLVL.

This sequence joins TRBV7-9 and TRBJ2-5, with D perhaps TRBD1 (7 bases). Germline V gene data show CDR1 as SEHNR and CDR2 as FQNEAQ (reference sequence). V shed 1 base and J shed 2 bases, with 17 bases lying between them. The CDR3 is 17 amino acids. Here the CDR3 DNA reads TGTGCCAGCAGCTTAGTCGGGGCCAGGGGGGCTCAAGAGACCCAGTACTTC. This encodes CASSLVGARGAQETQYF.

V is TRBV6-1 and J is TRBJ2-2, with 9 bases that match TRBD1. The germline V gene encodes CDR1 MNHNS and CDR2 SASEGT. V was clipped by 7 bases and J by 3 bases; unmatched bases: 3. The CDR3 extends over 14 amino acids. The CDR3 DNA reads TGTGCCAGCAATTGGGACAGGGACACCGGGGAGCTGTTTTTT. Translation: CASNWDRDTGELFF.

This chain uses TRBV7-9 with TRBJ1-4; tentative D call: TRBD1 (5 bases). Per the germline V gene, CDR1 is SEHNR and CDR2 is FQNEAQ (reference sequence). The CDR3 is 14 residues long. V dropped 0 bases and J dropped 8 bases, with 10 bases sitting between them. The CDR3 region has the DNA TGTGCCAGCAGCTTAGCCGATTCAGGGGAAAAACTGTTTTTT. Translating gives CASSLADSGEKLFF.

The chain is built from TRBV10-3 and TRBJ1-1, with a weak D call TRBD1 (5 bases). CDR1 and CDR2 (germline): ENHRY, SYGVKD. Trimming stripped 2 bases from V and 4 bases from J, with 11 bases between. The CDR3 is made up of 14 amino acids. The CDR3 spells CAISEGGTITEAFF. The CDR3 DNA follows: TGTGCCATCAGTGAGGGGGGTACGATCACTGAAGCTTTCTTT.

The rearrangement joins TRBV29-1 to TRBJ2-3; 10 bases align to TRBD1. V was clipped by 4 bases and J by 0 bases; unmatched bases: 7. CDR1 is SQVTM, CDR2 ANQGSEA, per germline. CDR3 length equals 16 residues. The DNA of the CDR3 is TGCAGCGTTGTATTAGGGACAGGGGTCAGCACAGATACGCAGTATTTT. It encodes CSVVLGTGVSTDTQYF.